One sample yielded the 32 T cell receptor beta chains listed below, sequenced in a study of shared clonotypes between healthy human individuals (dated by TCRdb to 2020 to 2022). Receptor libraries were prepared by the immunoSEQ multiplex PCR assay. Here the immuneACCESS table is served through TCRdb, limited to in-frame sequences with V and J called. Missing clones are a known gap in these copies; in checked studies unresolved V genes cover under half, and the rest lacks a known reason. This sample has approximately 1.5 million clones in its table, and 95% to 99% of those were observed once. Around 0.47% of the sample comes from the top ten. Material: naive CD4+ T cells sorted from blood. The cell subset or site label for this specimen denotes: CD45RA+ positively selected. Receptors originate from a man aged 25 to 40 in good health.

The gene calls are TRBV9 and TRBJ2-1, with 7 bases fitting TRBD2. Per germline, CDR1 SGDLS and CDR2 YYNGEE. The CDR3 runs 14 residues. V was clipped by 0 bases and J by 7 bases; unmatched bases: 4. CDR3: CASSVEAGENEQFF. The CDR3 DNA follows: TGTGCCAGCAGCGTAGAGGCGGGGGAGAATGAGCAGTTCTTC.

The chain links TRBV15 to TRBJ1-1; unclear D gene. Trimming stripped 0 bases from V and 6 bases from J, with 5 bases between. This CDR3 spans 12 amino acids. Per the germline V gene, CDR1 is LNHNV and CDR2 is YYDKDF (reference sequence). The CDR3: CATSRDTAEAFF. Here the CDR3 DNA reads TGTGCCACCAGCAGAGATACAGCTGAAGCTTTCTTT.

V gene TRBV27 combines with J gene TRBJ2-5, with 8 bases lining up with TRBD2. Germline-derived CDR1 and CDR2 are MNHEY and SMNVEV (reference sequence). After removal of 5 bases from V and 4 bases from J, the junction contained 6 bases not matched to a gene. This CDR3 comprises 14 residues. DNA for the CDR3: TGTGCCAGCAGTCGTCAAGCGGGAGCAGAGACCCAGTACTTC. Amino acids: CASSRQAGAETQYF.

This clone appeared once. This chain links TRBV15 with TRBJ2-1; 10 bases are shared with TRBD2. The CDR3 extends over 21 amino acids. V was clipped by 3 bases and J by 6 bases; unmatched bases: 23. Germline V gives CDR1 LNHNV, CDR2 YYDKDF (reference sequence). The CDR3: CATSRWGPSGSEKRPGNEQFF. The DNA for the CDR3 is TGTGCCACCAGCAGGTGGGGTCCTAGCGGGAGTGAAAAACGACCGGGCAATGAGCAGTTCTTC.

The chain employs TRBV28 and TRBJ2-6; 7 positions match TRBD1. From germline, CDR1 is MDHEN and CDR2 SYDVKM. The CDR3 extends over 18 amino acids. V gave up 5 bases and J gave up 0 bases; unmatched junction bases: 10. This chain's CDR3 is CASSLLYRGLSGANVLTF. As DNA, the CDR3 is TGTGCCAGCAGTCTATTGTACAGGGGCCTCTCTGGGGCCAACGTCCTGACTTTC.

CDR3 protein: CASSGLAGAKWDTGELFF. CDR3 DNA: TGTGCCAGCAGCGGACTAGCGGGAGCGAAATGGGACACCGGGGAGCTGTTTTTT. V is TRBV5-4 and J is TRBJ2-2; TRBD2 matches 13 bases. Germline V lookup: CDR1 SGHNT, CDR2 YYREEE (reference sequence). J was trimmed by 3 bases and V by 4 bases; bases with no gene match: 9. The CDR3 length is 18 residues.

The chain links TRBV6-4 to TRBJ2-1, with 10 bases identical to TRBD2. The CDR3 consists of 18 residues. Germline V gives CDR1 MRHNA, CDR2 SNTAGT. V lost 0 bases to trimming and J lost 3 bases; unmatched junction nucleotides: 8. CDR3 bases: TGTGCCAGCAGTGACTCGAATTCCGGGACTAGCGTCTACAATGAGCAGTTCTTC. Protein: CASSDSNSGTSVYNEQFF.

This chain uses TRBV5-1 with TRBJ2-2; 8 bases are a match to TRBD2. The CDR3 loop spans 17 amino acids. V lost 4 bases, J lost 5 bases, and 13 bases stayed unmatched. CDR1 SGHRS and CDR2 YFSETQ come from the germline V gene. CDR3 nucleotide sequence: TGCGCCAGCAGCGGACCGTGGGGTAGCGGGACGACCGGGGAGCTGTTTTTT. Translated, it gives CASSGPWGSGTTGELFF. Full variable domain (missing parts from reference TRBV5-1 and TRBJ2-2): KAGVTQTPRYLIKTRGQQVTLSCSPISGHRSVSWYQQTPGQGLQFLFEYFSETQRNKGNFPGRFSGRQFSNSRSEMNVSTLELGDSALYLCASSGPWGSGTTGELFFGEGSRLTVL.

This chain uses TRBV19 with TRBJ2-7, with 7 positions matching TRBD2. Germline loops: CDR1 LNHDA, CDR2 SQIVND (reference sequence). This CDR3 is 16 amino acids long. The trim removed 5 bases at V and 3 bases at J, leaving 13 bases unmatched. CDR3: CASSYSSSGRYYEQYF. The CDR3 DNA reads TGTGCCAGTAGTTATTCGTCGTCCGGGAGGTACTACGAGCAGTACTTC.

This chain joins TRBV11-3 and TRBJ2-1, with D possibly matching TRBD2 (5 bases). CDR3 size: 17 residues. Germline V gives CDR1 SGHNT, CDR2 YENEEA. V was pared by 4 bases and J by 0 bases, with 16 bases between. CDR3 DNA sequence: TGTGCCAGCAGCTCCCAGCCCGGGGAGAGCTCCTACAATGAGCAGTTCTTC. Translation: CASSSQPGESSYNEQFF.

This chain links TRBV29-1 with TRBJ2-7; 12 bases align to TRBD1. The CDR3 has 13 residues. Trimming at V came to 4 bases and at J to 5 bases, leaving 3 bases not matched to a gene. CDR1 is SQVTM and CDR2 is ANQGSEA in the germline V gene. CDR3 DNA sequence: TGCAGCGTTGTGGGACAGGGGGCGGACGAGCAGTACTTC. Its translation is CSVVGQGADEQYF.

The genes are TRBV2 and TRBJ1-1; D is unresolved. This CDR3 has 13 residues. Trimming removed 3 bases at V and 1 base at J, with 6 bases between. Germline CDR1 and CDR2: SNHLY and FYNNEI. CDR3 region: CASSDDTNTEAFF. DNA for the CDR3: TGTGCCAGCAGTGACGACACGAACACTGAAGCTTTCTTT.

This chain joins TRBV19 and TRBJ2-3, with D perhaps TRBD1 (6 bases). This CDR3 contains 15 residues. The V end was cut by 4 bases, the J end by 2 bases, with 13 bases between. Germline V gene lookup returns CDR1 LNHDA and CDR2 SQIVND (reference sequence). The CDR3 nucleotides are TGTGCCAGTAGTAGACAGGTAACCCTCACAGATACGCAGTATTTT. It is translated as CASSRQVTLTDTQYF.

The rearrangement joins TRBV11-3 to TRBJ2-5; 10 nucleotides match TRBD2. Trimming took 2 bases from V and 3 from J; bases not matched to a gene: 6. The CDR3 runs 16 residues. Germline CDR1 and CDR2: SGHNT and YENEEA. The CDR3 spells CASSLQAGGPEETQYF. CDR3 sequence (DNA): TGTGCCAGCAGCTTACAAGCGGGAGGGCCGGAAGAGACCCAGTACTTC.

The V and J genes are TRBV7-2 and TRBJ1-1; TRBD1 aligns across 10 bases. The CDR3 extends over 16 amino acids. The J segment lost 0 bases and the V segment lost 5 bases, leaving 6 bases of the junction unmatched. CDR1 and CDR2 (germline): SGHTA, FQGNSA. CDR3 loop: CASSLQGQGMNTEAFF. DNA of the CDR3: TGTGCCAGCAGCCTGCAGGGACAGGGGATGAACACTGAAGCTTTCTTT.

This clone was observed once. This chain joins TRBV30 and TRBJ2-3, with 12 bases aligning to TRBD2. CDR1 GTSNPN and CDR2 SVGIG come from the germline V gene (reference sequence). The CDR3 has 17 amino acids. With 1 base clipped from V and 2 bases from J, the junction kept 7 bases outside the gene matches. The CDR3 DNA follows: TGTGCCTGGAGTGGTACCCGGACTAGCGGGATCACAGATACGCAGTATTTT. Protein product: CAWSGTRTSGITDTQYF.

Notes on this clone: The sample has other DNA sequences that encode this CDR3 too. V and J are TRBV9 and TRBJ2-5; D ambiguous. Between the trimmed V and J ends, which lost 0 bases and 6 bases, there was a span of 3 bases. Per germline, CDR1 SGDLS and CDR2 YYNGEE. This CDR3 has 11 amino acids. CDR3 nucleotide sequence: TGTGCCAGCAGCGTAGGTCAGACCCAGTACTTC. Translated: CASSVGQTQYF.

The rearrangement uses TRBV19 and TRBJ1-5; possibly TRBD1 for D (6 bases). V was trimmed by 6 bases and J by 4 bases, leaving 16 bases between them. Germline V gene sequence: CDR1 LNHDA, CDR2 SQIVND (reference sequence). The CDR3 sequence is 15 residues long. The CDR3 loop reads CASSMSGQNNQPQHF. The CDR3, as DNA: TGTGCCAGTAGCATGAGTGGACAGAATAATCAGCCCCAGCATTTT.

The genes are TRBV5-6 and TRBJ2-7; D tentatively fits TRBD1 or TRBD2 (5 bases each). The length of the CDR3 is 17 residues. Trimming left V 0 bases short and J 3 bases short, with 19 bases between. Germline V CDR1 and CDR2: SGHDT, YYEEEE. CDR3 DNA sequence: TGTGCCAGCAGCTTGGTAGGGCCCGGGACCGGCCGCTACGAGCAGTACTTC. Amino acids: CASSLVGPGTGRYEQYF.

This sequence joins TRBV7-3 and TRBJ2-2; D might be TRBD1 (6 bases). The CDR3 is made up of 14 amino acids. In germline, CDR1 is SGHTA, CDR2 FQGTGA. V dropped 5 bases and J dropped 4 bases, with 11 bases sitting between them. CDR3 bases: TGTGCCAGCAGCCCTACAGGGCCCACCGGGGAGCTGTTTTTT. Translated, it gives CASSPTGPTGELFF.

The CDR3, as DNA: TGTGCCAGCAGCTTAAGAGGACAGGGGTATAACTCGCAGTACTTC. Translation: CASSLRGQGYNSQYF. The chain has TRBV13 and TRBJ2-7; TRBD1 matches at 9 bases. In germline, CDR1 is PRHDT, CDR2 FYEKMQ (reference sequence). Trimming cost V 2 bases and J 9 bases; bases outside gene matches: 11. CDR3 size: 15 residues.

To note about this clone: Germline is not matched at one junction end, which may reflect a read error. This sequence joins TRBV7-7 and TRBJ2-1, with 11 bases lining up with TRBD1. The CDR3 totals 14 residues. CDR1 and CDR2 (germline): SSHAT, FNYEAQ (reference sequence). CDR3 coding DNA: TGTGCTAGCAGCCCAGGGACAGGGGGAACTGAGCAGTTCTTC. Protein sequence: CASSPGTGGTEQFF.

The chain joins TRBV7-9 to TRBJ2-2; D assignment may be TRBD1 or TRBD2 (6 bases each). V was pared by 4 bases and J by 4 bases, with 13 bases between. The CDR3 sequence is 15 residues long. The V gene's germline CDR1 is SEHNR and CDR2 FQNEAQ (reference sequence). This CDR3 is CASSSTRGVTGELFF. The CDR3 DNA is TGTGCCAGCAGCTCTACTAGGGGGGTCACCGGGGAGCTGTTTTTT.

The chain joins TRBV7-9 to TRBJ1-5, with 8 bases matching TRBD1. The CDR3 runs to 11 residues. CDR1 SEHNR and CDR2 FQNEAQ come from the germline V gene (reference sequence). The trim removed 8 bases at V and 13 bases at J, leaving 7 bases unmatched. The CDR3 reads CASGTGGQQHF. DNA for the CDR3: TGTGCCAGCGGAACAGGGGGACAACAGCATTTT.

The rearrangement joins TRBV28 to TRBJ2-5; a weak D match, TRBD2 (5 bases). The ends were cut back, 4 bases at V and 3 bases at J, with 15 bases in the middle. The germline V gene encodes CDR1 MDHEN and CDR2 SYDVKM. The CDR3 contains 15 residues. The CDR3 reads CASSSWTPREETQYF. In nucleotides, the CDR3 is TGTGCCAGCAGTTCCTGGACTCCGAGGGAAGAGACCCAGTACTTC.

The CDR3 region has the DNA TGTGCCAGCAGGCCGGCGGGCCACTCCTACGAGCAGTACTTC. Protein sequence: CASRPAGHSYEQYF. This rearrangement joins TRBV6-1 to TRBJ2-7; tentatively, D is TRBD2 (5 bases). Per germline, CDR1 MNHNS and CDR2 SASEGT. The CDR3 contains 14 residues. Trimming took 6 bases from V and 0 from J, leaving 12 bases between them.

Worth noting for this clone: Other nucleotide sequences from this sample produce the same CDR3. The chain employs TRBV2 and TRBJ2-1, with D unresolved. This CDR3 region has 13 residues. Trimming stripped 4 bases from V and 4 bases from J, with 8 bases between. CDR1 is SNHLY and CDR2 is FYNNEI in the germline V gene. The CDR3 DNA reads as TGTGCCAGCAGTGTTCTCGGGTACAATGAGCAGTTCTTC. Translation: CASSVLGYNEQFF.

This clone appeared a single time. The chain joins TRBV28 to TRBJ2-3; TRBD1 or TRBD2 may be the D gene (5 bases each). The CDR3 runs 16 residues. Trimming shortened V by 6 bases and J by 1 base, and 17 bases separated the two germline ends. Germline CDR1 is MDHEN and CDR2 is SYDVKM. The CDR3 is CASRFPSVGGTDTQYF. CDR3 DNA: TGTGCCAGCAGGTTCCCATCGGTGGGGGGCACAGATACGCAGTATTTT.

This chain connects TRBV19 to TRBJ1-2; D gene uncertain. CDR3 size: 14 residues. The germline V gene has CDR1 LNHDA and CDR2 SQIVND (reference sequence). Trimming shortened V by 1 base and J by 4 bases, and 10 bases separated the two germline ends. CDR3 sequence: CASSIGRLIYGYTF. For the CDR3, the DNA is TGTGCCAGTAGTATAGGTCGGCTGATCTATGGCTACACCTTC.

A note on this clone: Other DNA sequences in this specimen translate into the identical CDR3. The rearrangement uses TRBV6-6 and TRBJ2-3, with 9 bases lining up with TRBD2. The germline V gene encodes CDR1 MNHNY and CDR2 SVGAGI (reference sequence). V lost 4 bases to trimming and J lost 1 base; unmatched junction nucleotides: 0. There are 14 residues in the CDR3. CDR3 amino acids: CASSWTSGTDTQYF. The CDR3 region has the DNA TGTGCCAGCAGTTGGACTAGCGGCACAGATACGCAGTATTTT.

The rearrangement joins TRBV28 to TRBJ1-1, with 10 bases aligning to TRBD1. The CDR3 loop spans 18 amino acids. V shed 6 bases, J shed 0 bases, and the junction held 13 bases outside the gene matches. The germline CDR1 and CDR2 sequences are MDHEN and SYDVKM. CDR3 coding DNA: TGTGCCAGCAGCCCAGGGGGACAGGGGAGTTTGCTGAACACTGAAGCTTTCTTT. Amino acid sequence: CASSPGGQGSLLNTEAFF.

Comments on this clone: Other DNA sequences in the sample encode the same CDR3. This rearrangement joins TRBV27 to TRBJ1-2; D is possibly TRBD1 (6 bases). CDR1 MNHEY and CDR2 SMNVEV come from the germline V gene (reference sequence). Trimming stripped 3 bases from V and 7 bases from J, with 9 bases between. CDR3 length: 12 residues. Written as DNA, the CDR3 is TGTGCCAGCAGTTTCAGGGGTGGTGGCTACACCTTC. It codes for CASSFRGGGYTF.